Shown below are 19 T cell receptor beta chains from a single sample sequenced in a study of naive and memory T cell subsets. Two oligonucleotides, mixed equimolar, formed the beta constant-region primer covering TRBC1 and TRBC2. Ligated cDNA was amplified by four rounds of PCR with nested alpha and beta constant-region primers and SP2. Each CDR3 protein gets one entry after TCRdb re-called the UMI-ligation and nested PCR reads with MiXCR. The repertoire holds 9,500 to 10,000 distinct CDR3 sequences, with roughly 5.5% as singletons. Sample: CD4+ TEMRA cells from blood. Subset denoted: effector memory re-expressing CD45RA, CD45RA+ CD27-. The source is a human donor in good health.

This clonotype was recorded at least ten times. The chain has TRBV3-1 and TRBJ2-1; possibly TRBD2 for D (5 bases). V was pared by 4 bases and J by 7 bases, with 8 bases between. The CDR3 runs 12 residues. Per germline, CDR1 LGHDT and CDR2 YNNKEL (reference sequence). The CDR3 region has the DNA TGTGCCAGCAGCCTAGGCGGGAATGAGCAGTTCTTC. It yields the protein CASSLGGNEQFF.

V is TRBV12-3 or TRBV12-4 and J is TRBJ2-7, with D hard to call. V was clipped by 6 bases and J by 4 bases, with 13 bases between them. The CDR3 contains 13 residues. In DNA form, the CDR3 reads TGTGCCAGCAGACTGGGGTCTACTTACGAGCAGTACTTC. Translation gives CASRLGSTYEQYF.

This clonotype has at least ten counts. CDR3 bases: TGTGCCAGCTCACGGATCGATAGTAGACAGGGTCCAGCTTTCTTT. Translation: CASSRIDSRQGPAFF. The chain employs TRBV18 and TRBJ1-1; TRBD1 matches at 7 bases. Losses at the gene ends were 4 bases for V and 10 bases for J; bases not matched to a gene: 15. Germline V gene sequence: CDR1 KGHSH, CDR2 LQKENI. The CDR3 is 15 residues long.

This clonotype has ten or more counts. The chain couples TRBV12-3 or TRBV12-4 to TRBJ2-1; 7 bases line up with TRBD1. The CDR3 has 14 amino acids. Unmatched junction bases numbered 10, after V lost 7 bases and J lost 7 bases. This chain's CDR3 is CASIFDREGNEQFF. CDR3 sequence (DNA): TGTGCCAGCATTTTTGACAGGGAAGGAAATGAGCAGTTCTTC.

This clonotype was seen many times. The gene calls are TRBV7-9 and TRBJ2-1; TRBD2 matches 12 bases. The CDR3 runs 17 residues. V lost 6 bases to trimming and J lost 3 bases; unmatched junction nucleotides: 9. In germline, CDR1 is SEHNR, CDR2 FQNEAQ (reference sequence). CDR3 amino acids: CASSPRTSGAVYNEQFF. In nucleotides, the CDR3 is TGTGCCAGCAGTCCACGGACTAGCGGGGCTGTCTACAATGAGCAGTTCTTC. Looking up the rest from reference TRBV7-9 and TRBJ2-1 gives the full variable domain: DTGVSQNPRHKITKRGQNVTFRCDPISEHNRLYWYRQTLGQGPEFLTYFQNEAQLEKSRLLSDRFSAERPKGSFSTLEIQRTEQGDSAMYLCASSPRTSGAVYNEQFFGPGTRLTVL.

This clonotype was seen a handful of times. The chain uses TRBV20-1 and TRBJ2-7; 10 bases align to TRBD2. Germline V lookup: CDR1 DFQATT, CDR2 SNEGSKA (reference sequence). The ends lost 7 bases at V and 4 bases at J; junction bases unmatched: 4. The length of the CDR3 is 12 residues. CDR3 in DNA: TGCAGTGTCCTGACTAGCGGGTACGAGCAGTACTTC. It is translated as CSVLTSGYEQYF.

In its sample, this clonotype was seen many times. The chain employs TRBV20-1 and TRBJ2-2; 8 bases are a match to TRBD1. This CDR3 comprises 15 residues. Trimming removed 0 bases from V and 4 bases from J; junction bases left unmatched: 4. Germline lookup yields CDR1 DFQATT and CDR2 SNEGSKA (reference sequence). CDR3 sequence reads: CSARDQDRATGELFF. DNA for the CDR3: TGCAGTGCTAGAGATCAGGACAGGGCCACCGGGGAGCTGTTTTTT.

V usage is TRBV6-1 and J usage is TRBJ2-7; 11 bases map to TRBD2. With V trimmed by 6 bases and J by 2 bases, 6 bases remained unmatched. The CDR3 has 15 amino acids. Germline CDR1 is MNHNS and CDR2 is SASEGT. The CDR3 here is CASREGLAATYEQYF. CDR3 DNA sequence: TGTGCCAGCAGGGAGGGACTAGCGGCAACCTACGAGCAGTACTTC.

This clonotype has a count of ten or more. The CDR3 reads CASSQGLGQPYEQYF. DNA of the CDR3: TGCGCCAGCAGCCAAGGTCTGGGACAGCCCTACGAGCAGTACTTC. The gene calls are TRBV4-3 and TRBJ2-7; 7 bases fit TRBD1. With 1 base clipped from V and 2 bases from J, the junction kept 5 bases outside the gene matches. This CDR3 has 15 amino acids. Germline values: CDR1 LGHNA, CDR2 YSLEER.

This clonotype was seen repeatedly, ten times or more. For the CDR3, the DNA is TGTGCCAGCAGCACCCGTCGGGACTCTCTCGCAGATACGCAGTATTTT. This encodes CASSTRRDSLADTQYF. This chain connects TRBV9 to TRBJ2-3, with TRBD2 as a possible D gene (6 bases). In germline, CDR1 is SGDLS, CDR2 YYNGEE. Trimming took 4 bases from V and 4 from J, leaving 19 bases between them. This CDR3 spans 16 amino acids.

At least ten counts were recorded for this clonotype. The V gene is TRBV14, the J gene TRBJ1-6, with no clear D. This CDR3 has 13 residues. The V gene's germline CDR1 is SGHDN and CDR2 FVKESK. V lost 6 bases and J 5 bases, leaving 8 bases between the germline ends. The CDR3 here is CASRRVDNSPLHF. The DNA of the CDR3 is TGTGCCAGCAGGAGAGTGGATAATTCACCCCTCCACTTT. Together with reference TRBV14 and TRBJ1-6, the CDR3 gives the full variable domain: EAGVTQFPSHSVIEKGQTVTLRCDPISGHDNLYWYRRVMGKEIKFLLHFVKESKQDESGMPNNRFLAERTGGTYSTLKVQPAELEDSGVYFCASRRVDNSPLHFGNGTRLTVT.

In its sample, this clonotype was seen many times. The genes are TRBV20-1 and TRBJ2-3; no clear D gene. CDR1 is DFQATT, CDR2 SNEGSKA, per germline (reference sequence). The CDR3 contains 15 residues. Trimming stripped 1 base from V and 1 base from J, with 12 bases between. The CDR3 coding sequence is TGCAGTGCTAGAGTAGCTACCTTGGGCACAGATACGCAGTATTTT. Amino acid sequence: CSARVATLGTDTQYF.

The chain combines TRBV7-2 with TRBJ2-7, with TRBD1 matching 9 bases. This CDR3 has 14 amino acids. After removal of 8 bases from V and 4 bases from J, the junction contained 9 bases not matched to a gene. Germline loops: CDR1 SGHTA, CDR2 FQGNSA. The CDR3 sequence is CASGTDRGAYEQYF. CDR3 nucleotides: TGTGCCAGCGGCACTGACAGGGGGGCTTACGAGCAGTACTTC.

This clonotype was seen many times. The V and J genes are TRBV12-3 or TRBV12-4 and TRBJ1-1, with D tentatively TRBD1 (5 bases). The V end was cut by 8 bases, the J end by 0 bases, with 16 bases between. The CDR3 covers 15 residues. The CDR3 DNA reads TGTGCCAGCTCCAGGCAAGGGGCCCTGAACACTGAAGCTTTCTTT. The encoded protein is CASSRQGALNTEAFF.

Many counts were recorded for this clonotype. The chain links TRBV20-1 to TRBJ1-5, with a tentative D call TRBD1 (5 bases). Looked up from germline, CDR1 is DFQATT and CDR2 is SNEGSKA (reference sequence). Trimming removed 5 bases at V and 1 base at J, with 9 bases between. This CDR3 spans 13 amino acids. CDR3 DNA sequence: TGCAGTGCTCTCCAGGGAAGCAATCAGCCCCAGCATTTT. This gives the protein CSALQGSNQPQHF.

In its sample, this clonotype was seen many times. This sequence joins TRBV20-1 and TRBJ1-5; the match to TRBD1 covers 12 bases. Per the germline V gene, CDR1 is DFQATT and CDR2 is SNEGSKA (reference sequence). After removal of 5 bases from V and 6 bases from J, the junction contained 20 bases not matched to a gene. CDR3 length: 19 residues. CDR3 residues: CSAQKAGTGGAGWSQPQHF. DNA for the CDR3: TGCAGTGCTCAAAAGGCCGGGACAGGGGGCGCAGGCTGGAGTCAGCCCCAGCATTTT.

At least ten counts were recorded for this clonotype. The chain combines TRBV6-5 with TRBJ1-1; D gene uncertain. Trimming took off 3 bases at V and 5 bases at J, with 10 bases between the two ends. The germline CDR1 and CDR2 sequences are MNHEY and SVGAGI. The CDR3 spans 13 residues. The CDR3: CASSYKLGTEAFF. Here the CDR3 DNA reads TGTGCCAGCAGTTATAAGCTTGGGACTGAAGCTTTCTTT.

The table lists this clonotype with many counts. This chain connects TRBV19 to TRBJ2-2, with D possibly matching TRBD1 (7 bases). Trimming pared 5 bases from V and 4 bases from J, leaving 17 bases between. Germline loops: CDR1 LNHDA, CDR2 SQIVND (reference sequence). This CDR3 comprises 16 residues. CDR3 sequence reads: CASSSPGQGGTGELFF. For the CDR3, the DNA is TGTGCCAGTAGTTCCCCTGGGCAGGGGGGCACCGGGGAGCTGTTTTTT.

At least ten counts were recorded for this clonotype. The V gene is TRBV5-1, the J gene TRBJ2-3; no firm D call. The CDR3 consists of 14 residues. Germline V gene lookup returns CDR1 SGHRS and CDR2 YFSETQ. V was pared by 0 bases and J by 3 bases, with 8 bases between. CDR3 DNA sequence: TGCGCCAGCAGCTTGGGAACGGCGACAGATACGCAGTATTTT. Protein sequence: CASSLGTATDTQYF.